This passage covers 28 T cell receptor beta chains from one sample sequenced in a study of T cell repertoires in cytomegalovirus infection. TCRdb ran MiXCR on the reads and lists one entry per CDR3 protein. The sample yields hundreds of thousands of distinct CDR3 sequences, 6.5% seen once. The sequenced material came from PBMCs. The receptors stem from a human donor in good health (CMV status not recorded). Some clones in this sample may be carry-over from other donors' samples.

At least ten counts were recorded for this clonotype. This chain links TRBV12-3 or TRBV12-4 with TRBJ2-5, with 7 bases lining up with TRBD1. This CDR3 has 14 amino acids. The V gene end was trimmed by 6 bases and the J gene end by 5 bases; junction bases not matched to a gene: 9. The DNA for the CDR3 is TGTGCCAGCAGCTTCGGACAGGTTGGGGAGACCCAGTACTTC. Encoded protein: CASSFGQVGETQYF.

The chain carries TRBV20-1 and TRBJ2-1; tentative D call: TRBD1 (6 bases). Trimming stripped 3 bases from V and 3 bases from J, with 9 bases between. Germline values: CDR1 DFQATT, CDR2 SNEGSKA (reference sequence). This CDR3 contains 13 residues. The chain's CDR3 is CSARRGSYNEQFF. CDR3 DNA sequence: TGCAGTGCTAGGAGGGGGAGCTACAATGAGCAGTTCTTC.

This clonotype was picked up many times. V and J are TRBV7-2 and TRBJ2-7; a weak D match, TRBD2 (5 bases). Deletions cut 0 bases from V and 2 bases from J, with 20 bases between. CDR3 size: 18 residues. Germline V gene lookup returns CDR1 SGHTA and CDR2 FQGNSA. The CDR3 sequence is CASSLARNSYARAYEQYF. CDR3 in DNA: TGTGCCAGCAGCTTAGCGCGGAACTCTTATGCGAGGGCCTACGAGCAGTACTTC.

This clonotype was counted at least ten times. Written as DNA, the CDR3 is TGTGCCAGCAGCGAATCGGACTCCCTCTCCCATACGCAGTATTTT. This gives the protein CASSESDSLSHTQYF. The J gene is TRBJ2-3, the V gene TRBV6-1; D might be TRBD2 (5 bases). V was cut by 6 bases and J by 7 bases, with 20 bases left in between. The CDR3 has 15 residues. CDR1 and CDR2 from the germline V gene are MNHNS and SASEGT.

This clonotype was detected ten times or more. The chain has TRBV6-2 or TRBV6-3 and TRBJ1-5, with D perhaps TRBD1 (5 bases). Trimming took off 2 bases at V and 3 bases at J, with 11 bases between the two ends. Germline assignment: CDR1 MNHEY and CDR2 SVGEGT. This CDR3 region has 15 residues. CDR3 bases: TGTGCCAGCAGTTACGGGGACCGATCCAATCAGCCCCAGCATTTT. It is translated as CASSYGDRSNQPQHF.

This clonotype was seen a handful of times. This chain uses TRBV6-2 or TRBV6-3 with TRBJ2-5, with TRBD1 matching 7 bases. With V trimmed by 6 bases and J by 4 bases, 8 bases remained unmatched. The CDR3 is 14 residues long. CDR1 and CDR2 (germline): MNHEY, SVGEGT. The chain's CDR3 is CASSKTGNGETQYF. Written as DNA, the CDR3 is TGTGCCAGCAGCAAGACAGGGAATGGAGAGACCCAGTACTTC.

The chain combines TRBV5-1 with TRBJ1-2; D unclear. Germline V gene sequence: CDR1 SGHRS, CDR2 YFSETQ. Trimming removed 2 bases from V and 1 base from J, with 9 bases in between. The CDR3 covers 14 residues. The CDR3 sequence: CASSLKSVNYGYTF. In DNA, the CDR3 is TGCGCCAGCAGCTTAAAGAGCGTTAACTATGGCTACACCTTC.

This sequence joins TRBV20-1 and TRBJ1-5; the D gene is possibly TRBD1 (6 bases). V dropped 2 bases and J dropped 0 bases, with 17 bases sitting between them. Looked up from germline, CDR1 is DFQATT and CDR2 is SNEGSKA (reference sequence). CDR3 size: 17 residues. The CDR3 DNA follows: TGCAGTGCTAGAACCCCGGGGGGCTCTTATAGCAATCAGCCCCAGCATTTT. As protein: CSARTPGGSYSNQPQHF.

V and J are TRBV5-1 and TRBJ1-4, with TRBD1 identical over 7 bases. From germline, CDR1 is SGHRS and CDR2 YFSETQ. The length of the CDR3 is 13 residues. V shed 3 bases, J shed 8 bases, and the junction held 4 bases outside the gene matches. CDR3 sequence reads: CASSSRTGEKLFF. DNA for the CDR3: TGCGCCAGCAGCTCTCGGACAGGCGAAAAACTGTTTTTT.

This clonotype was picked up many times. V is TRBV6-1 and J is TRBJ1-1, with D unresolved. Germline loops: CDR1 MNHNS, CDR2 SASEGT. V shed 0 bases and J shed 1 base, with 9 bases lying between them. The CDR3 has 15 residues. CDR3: CASSEALGRNTEAFF. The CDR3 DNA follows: TGTGCCAGCAGTGAAGCGCTAGGGCGGAACACTGAAGCTTTCTTT.

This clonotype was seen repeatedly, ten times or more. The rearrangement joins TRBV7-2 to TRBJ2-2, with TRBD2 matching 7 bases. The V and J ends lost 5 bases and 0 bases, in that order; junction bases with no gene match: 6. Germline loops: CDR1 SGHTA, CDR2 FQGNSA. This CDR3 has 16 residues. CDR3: CASSPQGGSNTGELFF. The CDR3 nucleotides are TGTGCCAGCAGCCCCCAGGGAGGGTCGAACACCGGGGAGCTGTTTTTT.

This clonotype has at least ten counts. CDR3 in DNA: TGCAGCGTCACCGGGACAGCCTACGAGCAGTACTTC. It encodes CSVTGTAYEQYF. The rearrangement uses TRBV29-1 and TRBJ2-7; 7 bases match TRBD1. The germline CDR1 and CDR2 sequences are SQVTM and ANQGSEA. The CDR3 runs to 12 residues. V trimming: 6 bases; J trimming: 2 bases; junction bases outside the gene matches: 4.

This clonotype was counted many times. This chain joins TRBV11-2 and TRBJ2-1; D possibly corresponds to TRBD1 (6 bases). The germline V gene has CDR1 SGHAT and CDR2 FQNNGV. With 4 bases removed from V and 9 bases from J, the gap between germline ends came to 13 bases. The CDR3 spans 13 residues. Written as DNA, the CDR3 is TGTGCCAGCAGCTCTCAAGCCAGGGGTGAGCAGTTCTTC. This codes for CASSSQARGEQFF. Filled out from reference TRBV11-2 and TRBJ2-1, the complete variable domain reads EAGVAQSPRYKIIEKRQSVAFWCNPISGHATLYWYQQILGQGPKLLIQFQNNGVVDDSQLPKDRFSAERLKGVDSTLKIQPAKLEDSAVYLCASSSQARGEQFFGPGTRLTVL.

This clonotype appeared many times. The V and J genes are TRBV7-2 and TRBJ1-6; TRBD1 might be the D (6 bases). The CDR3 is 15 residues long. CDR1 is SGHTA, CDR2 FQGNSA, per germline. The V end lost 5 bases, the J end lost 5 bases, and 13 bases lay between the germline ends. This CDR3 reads CASSLRWTDNSPLHF. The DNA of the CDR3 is TGTGCCAGCAGCCTCCGTTGGACAGATAATTCACCCCTCCACTTT.

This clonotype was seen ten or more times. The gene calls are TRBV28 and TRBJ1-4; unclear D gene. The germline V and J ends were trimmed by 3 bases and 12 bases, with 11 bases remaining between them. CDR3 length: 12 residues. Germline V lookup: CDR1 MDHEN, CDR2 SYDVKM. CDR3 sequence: CASSLVGRELFF. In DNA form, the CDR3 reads TGTGCCAGCAGTTTGGTCGGAAGGGAACTGTTTTTT.

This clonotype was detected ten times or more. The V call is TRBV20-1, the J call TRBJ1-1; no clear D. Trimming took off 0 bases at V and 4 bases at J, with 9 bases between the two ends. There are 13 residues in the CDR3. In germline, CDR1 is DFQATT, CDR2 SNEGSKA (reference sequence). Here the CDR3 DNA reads TGCAGTGCTAGAGATCAAGGGCCCACTGAAGCTTTCTTT. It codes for CSARDQGPTEAFF.

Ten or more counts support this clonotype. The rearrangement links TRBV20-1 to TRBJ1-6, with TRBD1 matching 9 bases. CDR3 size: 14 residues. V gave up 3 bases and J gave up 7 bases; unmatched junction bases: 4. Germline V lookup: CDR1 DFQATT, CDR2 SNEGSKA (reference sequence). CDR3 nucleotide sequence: TGCAGTGCTAGTGGGGACAGGGAAAATTCACCCCTCCACTTT. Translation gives CSASGDRENSPLHF.

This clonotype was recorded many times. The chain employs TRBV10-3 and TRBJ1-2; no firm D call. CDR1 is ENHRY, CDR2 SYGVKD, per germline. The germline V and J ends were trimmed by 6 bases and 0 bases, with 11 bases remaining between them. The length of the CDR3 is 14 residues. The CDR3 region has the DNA TGTGCCATCAGGGGCGGGAGTACTAACTATGGCTACACCTTC. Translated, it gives CAIRGGSTNYGYTF.

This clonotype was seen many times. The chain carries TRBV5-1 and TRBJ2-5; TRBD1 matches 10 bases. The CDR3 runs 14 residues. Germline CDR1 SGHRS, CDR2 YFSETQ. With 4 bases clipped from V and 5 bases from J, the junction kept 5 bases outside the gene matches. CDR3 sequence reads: CASSQDRGLETQYF. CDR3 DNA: TGCGCCAGCAGCCAGGACAGGGGGTTGGAGACCCAGTACTTC. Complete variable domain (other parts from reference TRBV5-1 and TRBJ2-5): KAGVTQTPRYLIKTRGQQVTLSCSPISGHRSVSWYQQTPGQGLQFLFEYFSETQRNKGNFPGRFSGRQFSNSRSEMNVSTLELGDSALYLCASSQDRGLETQYFGPGTRLLVL.

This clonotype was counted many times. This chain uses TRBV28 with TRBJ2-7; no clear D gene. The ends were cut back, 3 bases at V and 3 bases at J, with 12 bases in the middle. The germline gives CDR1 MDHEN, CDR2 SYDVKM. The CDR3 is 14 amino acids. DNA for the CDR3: TGTGCCAGCAGTTTCAGCCAGGCGATCTACGAGCAGTACTTC. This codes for CASSFSQAIYEQYF.

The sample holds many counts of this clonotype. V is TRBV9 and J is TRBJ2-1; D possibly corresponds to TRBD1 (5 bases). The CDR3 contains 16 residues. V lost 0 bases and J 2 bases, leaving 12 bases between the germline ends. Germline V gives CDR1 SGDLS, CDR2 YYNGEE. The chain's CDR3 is CASSVGGRATYNEQFF. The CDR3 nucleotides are TGTGCCAGCAGCGTAGGTGGCAGGGCCACCTACAATGAGCAGTTCTTC. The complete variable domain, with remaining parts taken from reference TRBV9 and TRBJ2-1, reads DSGVTQTPKHLITATGQRVTLRCSPRSGDLSVYWYQQSLDQGLQFLIQYYNGEERAKGNILERFSAQQFPDLHSELNLSSLELGDSALYFCASSVGGRATYNEQFFGPGTRLTVL.

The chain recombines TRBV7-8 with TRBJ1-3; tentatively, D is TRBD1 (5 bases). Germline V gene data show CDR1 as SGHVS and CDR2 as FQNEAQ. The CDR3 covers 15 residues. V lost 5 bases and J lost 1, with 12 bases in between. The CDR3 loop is CASSPRGASGNTIYF. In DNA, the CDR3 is TGTGCCAGCAGCCCCCGGGGCGCATCTGGAAACACCATATATTTT.

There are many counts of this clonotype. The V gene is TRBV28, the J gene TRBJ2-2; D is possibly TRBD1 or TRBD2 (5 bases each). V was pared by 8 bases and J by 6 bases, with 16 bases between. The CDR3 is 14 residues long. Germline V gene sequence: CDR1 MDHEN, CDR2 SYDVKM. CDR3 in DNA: TGTGCCAGCCTTAGAGGGGCCGGGGCCGGGGAGCTGTTTTTT. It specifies CASLRGAGAGELFF.

The chain's CDR3 is CASSPRVQPQHF. DNA of the CDR3: TGTGCCAGCAGTCCCAGGGTTCAGCCCCAGCATTTT. The gene calls are TRBV12-3 or TRBV12-4 and TRBJ1-5, with D maybe TRBD1 (5 bases). The CDR3 contains 12 residues. V was trimmed by 5 bases and J by 6 bases, leaving 8 bases between them.

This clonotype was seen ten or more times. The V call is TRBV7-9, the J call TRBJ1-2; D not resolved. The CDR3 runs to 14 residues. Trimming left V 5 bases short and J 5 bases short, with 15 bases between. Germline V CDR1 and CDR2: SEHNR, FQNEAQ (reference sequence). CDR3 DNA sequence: TGTGCCAGCAGCCCCCGGACGGCACAGTATGGCTACACCTTC. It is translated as CASSPRTAQYGYTF.

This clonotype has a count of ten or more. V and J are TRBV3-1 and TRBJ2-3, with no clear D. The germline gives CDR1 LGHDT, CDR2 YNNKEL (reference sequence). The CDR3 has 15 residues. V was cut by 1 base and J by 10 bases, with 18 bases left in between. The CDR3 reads CASSQARSTSGAQYF. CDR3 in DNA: TGTGCCAGCAGCCAAGCCAGGTCGACCTCTGGTGCGCAGTATTTT.

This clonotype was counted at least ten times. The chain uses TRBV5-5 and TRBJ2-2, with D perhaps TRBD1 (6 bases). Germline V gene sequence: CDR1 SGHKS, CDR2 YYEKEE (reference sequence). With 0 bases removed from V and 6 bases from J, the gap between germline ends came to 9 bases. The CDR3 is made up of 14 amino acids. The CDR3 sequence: CASSLAEGAGELFF. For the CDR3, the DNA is TGTGCCAGCAGCTTGGCCGAGGGGGCCGGGGAGCTGTTTTTT.

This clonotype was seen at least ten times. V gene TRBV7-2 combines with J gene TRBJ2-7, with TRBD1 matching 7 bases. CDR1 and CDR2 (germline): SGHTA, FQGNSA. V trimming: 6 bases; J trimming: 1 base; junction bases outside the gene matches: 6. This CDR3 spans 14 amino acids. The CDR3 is CASRDRQGSYEQYF. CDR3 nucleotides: TGTGCCAGCAGGGACCGACAGGGATCCTACGAGCAGTACTTC.